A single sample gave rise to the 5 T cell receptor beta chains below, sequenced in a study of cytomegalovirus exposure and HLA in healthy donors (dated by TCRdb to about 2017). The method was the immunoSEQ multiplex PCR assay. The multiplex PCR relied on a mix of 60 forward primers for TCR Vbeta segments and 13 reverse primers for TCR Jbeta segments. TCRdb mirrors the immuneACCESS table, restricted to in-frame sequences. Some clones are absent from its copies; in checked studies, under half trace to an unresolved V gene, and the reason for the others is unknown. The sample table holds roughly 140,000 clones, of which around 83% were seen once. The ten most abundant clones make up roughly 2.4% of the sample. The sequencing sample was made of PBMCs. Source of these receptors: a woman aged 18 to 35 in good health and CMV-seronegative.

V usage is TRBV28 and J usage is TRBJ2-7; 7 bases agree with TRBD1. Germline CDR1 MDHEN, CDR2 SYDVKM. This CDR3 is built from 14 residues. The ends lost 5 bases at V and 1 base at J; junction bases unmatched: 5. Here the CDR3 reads CASSPGTASYEQYF. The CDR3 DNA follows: TGTGCCAGCAGTCCTGGGACAGCTTCCTACGAGCAGTACTTC.

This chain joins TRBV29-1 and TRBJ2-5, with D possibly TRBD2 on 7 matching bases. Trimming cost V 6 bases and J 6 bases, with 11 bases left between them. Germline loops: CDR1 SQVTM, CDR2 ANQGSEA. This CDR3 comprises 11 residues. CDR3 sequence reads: CSVGGGQTQYF. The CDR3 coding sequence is TGCAGCGTGGGGGGGGGCCAGACCCAGTACTTC.

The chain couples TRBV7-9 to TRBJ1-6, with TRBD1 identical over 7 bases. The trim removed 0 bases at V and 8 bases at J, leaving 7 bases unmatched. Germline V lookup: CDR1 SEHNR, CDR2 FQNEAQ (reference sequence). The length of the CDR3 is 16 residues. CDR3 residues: CASSLARQGYHSPLHF. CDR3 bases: TGTGCCAGCAGCTTAGCGCGACAGGGCTACCATTCACCCCTCCACTTT. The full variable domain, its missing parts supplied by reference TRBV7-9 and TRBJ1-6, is DTGVSQNPRHKITKRGQNVTFRCDPISEHNRLYWYRQTLGQGPEFLTYFQNEAQLEKSRLLSDRFSAERPKGSFSTLEIQRTEQGDSAMYLCASSLARQGYHSPLHFGNGTRLTVT.

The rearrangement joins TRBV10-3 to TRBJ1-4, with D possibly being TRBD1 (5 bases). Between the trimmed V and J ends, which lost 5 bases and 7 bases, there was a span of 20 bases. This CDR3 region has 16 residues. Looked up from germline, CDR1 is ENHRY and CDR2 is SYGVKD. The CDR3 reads CAISPGGGLGGEKLFF. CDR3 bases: TGTGCCATCAGTCCCGGCGGGGGGTTAGGAGGTGAAAAACTGTTTTTT.

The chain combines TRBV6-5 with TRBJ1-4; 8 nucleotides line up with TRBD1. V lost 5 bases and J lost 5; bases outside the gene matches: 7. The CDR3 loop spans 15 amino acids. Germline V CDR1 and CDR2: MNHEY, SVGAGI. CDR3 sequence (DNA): TGTGCCAGCAGTGCACGAGGACAGGGAAATGAAAAACTGTTTTTT. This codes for CASSARGQGNEKLFF.